This T cell receptor beta chain appears in the sequencing data of a study of radiation and T cells in renal cell carcinoma (dated by TCRdb to 2019 to 2021). Describing the broader study: TCR beta sequencing covered over 50 samples in total, comprising approximately 26 tumors and about 27 peripheral blood samples. A total of about 3.8 million unique CDR3 nucleotide sequences, encoding around 2.7 million unique CDR3 amino acid sequences, were found across all 50 or so samples. The final blood draw was performed at 4 weeks after radiation, at the same time as nephrectomy.

TCR beta libraries were generated from genomic DNA with the immunoSEQ kit, following the manufacturer's recommendations. To prepare libraries, a first multiplex PCR with proprietary primers was run, followed by a second PCR that added unique barcodes, and a bead cleanup was done after each round. A kit-provided positive control reaction and a negative control reaction were included in every sample batch. The final libraries were assessed on an Agilent 4200 TapeStation D1000 ScreenTape, pooled by volume, and quantified by qPCR. Sequencing was performed on an Illumina NextSeq500 with a MidOutput 150-cycle cartridge, and 156 Read1 and 15 Index1 cycles were run with kit custom primers. The pooled library was loaded at 0.75 to 1 pM, and about 20% PhiX control was spiked in. The study's processing was this. Vendor-processed data were analyzed in R, with a clonotype defined as all T cells sharing the same CDR3 nucleotide sequence. In the clone abundance analyses, frequencies were normalized to the 10,000 most abundant clones in each sample. Public T cell clones, averaging fewer than five per sample, were removed before analysis. A difference in abundance of at least 32-fold between compartments was used to define tumor-enriched and baseline blood-enriched clonotypes. Clonotypes expanded or contracted between blood time points were identified with a beta-binomial differential abundance model. The Baroni-Urbani and Buser coefficient was used to measure tumor-blood repertoire similarity, and groups were compared with two-tailed Wilcoxon tests in R. The clones in this table, taken by TCRdb from immuneACCESS, are in-frame only. Not every clone is retained; where verified, under half of the shortfall comes from an unresolved V gene, and the cause of the rest is unknown. That table supplies the V and J calls and clone size; D and trimming were determined from the DNA. This sample lists over 120,000 clones; approximately 86% were detected once. Clones ranked in the top ten supply 15% to 20% of the sample.

Study-level results and caveats: Because pretreatment tumor biopsies were not available, the study could not determine whether clonotypes were already present within the tumor at baseline. Effects of radiation dose or scheduling on the TCR repertoire could not be addressed with the single-armed trial design. In blood, the top tumor clonotypes increased from baseline to 2 weeks after radiation and then shrank by 4 weeks, which suggests a temporary expansion of tumor-resident clones. Dynamics of the blood repertoire were not tracked past 4 weeks after treatment.

Points on this clone: What this receptor recognizes is not known. Within one base of it there is no much larger clone, and no base qualities were kept.

Spanning cysteine to phenylalanine, the CDR3 consists of 17 amino acids. The read is trimmed to its CDR3 DNA, 51 bases read in frame from base 1. At the junction V is shortened by 3 bases and J by 3 bases, with 21 bases in between. From a lookup of the germline V gene (reference sequence), CDR1 and CDR2 are LNHDA and SQIVND. Read against the paper, the sample's time point label means: blood 4 weeks post-SBRT, at nephrectomy. The sample's treatment or condition label, decoded: 15 Gy SBRT to primary tumor, nephrectomy 4 weeks later. The samples were drawn from a clinical trial, where primary renal cell carcinomas were treated with 15 Gy of stereotactic body radiation therapy and then removed by nephrectomy 4 weeks afterward. To follow tumor-enriched clonotypes, peripheral blood was collected serially from radiation-treated patients at baseline and again at 2 weeks and 4 weeks after SBRT. Every patient had renal cell carcinoma of clear cell pathology. Genomic DNA for TCR sequencing was prepared using the QIAamp DNA Blood Mini Kit (Qiagen). The analyses included just those samples that passed every quality control check.

This TCR was recovered from a woman in her forties or fifties with renal cell carcinoma. The sample was blood, taken from a patient whose treatment included radiotherapy and nephrectomy. This chain joins TRBV19 to TRBJ2-7, with TRBD2 tentatively as D gene (5 bases match). The CDR3 has the sequence CASSIRAPGLGNYEQYF. The DNA is TGTGCCAGTAGTATTAGGGCCCCGGGTCTCGGGAACTACGAGCAGTACTTC.